These 28 T cell receptor beta chains originate from one sample sequenced in a study of blood T cell repertoires in COVID-19. Profiling relied on immunoSEQ multiplex PCR, and the TCRdb table lists in-frame clones only, not all of them. There are 140,000 or so clones in the sample; about 87% occur only once, and roughly 1% lies in the top ten. Source material: peripheral blood. All receptors derive from a woman in her forties or fifties with acute or convalescent COVID-19.

The CDR3 loop is CASSFFSGNTIYF. The CDR3 nucleotides read TGTGCCAGCAGCTTCTTCTCTGGAAACACCATATATTTT. The chain joins TRBV5-5 to TRBJ1-3; D is unresolved. V shed 2 bases and J shed 0 bases, with 3 bases lying between them. The germline CDR1 and CDR2 sequences are SGHKS and YYEKEE (reference sequence). CDR3 length equals 13 residues.

The chain combines TRBV2 with TRBJ1-4, with D possibly TRBD1 on 5 matching bases. Per germline, CDR1 SNHLY and CDR2 FYNNEI. There are 14 residues in the CDR3. Trimming removed 9 bases from V and 4 bases from J, with 15 bases in between. CDR3 coding DNA: TGTGCCAGTTTATGGGACTCTCTTAATGAAAAACTGTTTTTT. Encoded protein: CASLWDSLNEKLFF.

The rearrangement joins TRBV11-2 to TRBJ1-1; D gene ambiguous. Germline lookup yields CDR1 SGHAT and CDR2 FQNNGV. V dropped 3 bases and J dropped 4 bases, with 15 bases sitting between them. This CDR3 is 15 amino acids long. The DNA for the CDR3 is TGTGCCAGCAGCTTCAACCTCGCAGTTTTCACTGAAGCTTTCTTT. Translating gives CASSFNLAVFTEAFF. Based on the CDR3 plus reference TRBV11-2 and TRBJ1-1, the full variable domain is EAGVAQSPRYKIIEKRQSVAFWCNPISGHATLYWYQQILGQGPKLLIQFQNNGVVDDSQLPKDRFSAERLKGVDSTLKIQPAKLEDSAVYLCASSFNLAVFTEAFFGQGTRLTVV.

The chain uses TRBV2 and TRBJ1-6; 8 nucleotides line up with TRBD1. The CDR3 spans 16 residues. With 6 bases clipped from V and 9 bases from J, the junction kept 13 bases outside the gene matches. Germline assignment: CDR1 SNHLY and CDR2 FYNNEI. CDR3 sequence: CASRFTRTGRSSPLHF. The CDR3 DNA reads TGTGCCAGCAGATTTACTCGGACAGGGAGAAGTTCACCCCTCCACTTT.

V is TRBV19 and J is TRBJ1-1; 9 nucleotides match TRBD1. CDR1 is LNHDA, CDR2 SQIVND, per germline (reference sequence). The length of the CDR3 is 15 residues. V dropped 5 bases and J dropped 5; count of bases not matched to a gene: 9. The CDR3 here is CASSSRTGVGTEAFF. The DNA of the CDR3 is TGTGCCAGTAGTTCCCGGACAGGGGTTGGGACTGAAGCTTTCTTT.

V usage is TRBV3-1 (or the pseudogene TRBV3-2) and J usage is TRBJ1-2, with D maybe TRBD1 (5 bases). The CDR3 covers 14 residues. The ends were cut back, 1 base at V and 6 bases at J, with 12 bases in the middle. CDR1 is LGHDT, CDR2 YNNKEL, per germline (reference sequence). The CDR3 DNA follows: TGTGCCAGCAGCCAAGTGTGGGCAGGGAATGGCTACACCTTC. This sequence encodes CASSQVWAGNGYTF.

This clone was detected a few times. CDR3 in amino acids: CASSPGEWRSFF. The CDR3 DNA is TGTGCCAGCTCACCAGGGGAATGGAGGTCTTTCTTT. The V gene is TRBV18, the J gene TRBJ1-1, with D uncertain. Trimming left V 2 bases short and J 12 bases short, with 13 bases between. The CDR3 length is 12 residues. Germline V gives CDR1 KGHSH, CDR2 LQKENI.

The chain links TRBV30 to TRBJ2-7; 10 nucleotides align to TRBD2. The germline V gene has CDR1 GTSNPN and CDR2 SVGIG (reference sequence). Trimming removed 5 bases from V and 6 bases from J; junction bases left unmatched: 7. The CDR3 is made up of 13 amino acids. CDR3 sequence: CAWAAGGPGEQYF. The CDR3 nucleotides read TGTGCCTGGGCAGCGGGAGGGCCAGGCGAGCAGTACTTC.

This clone appeared a few times. The chain has TRBV4-1 and TRBJ1-1; no clear D gene. The germline V gene encodes CDR1 MGHRA and CDR2 YSYEKL. This CDR3 has 13 amino acids. V gave up 0 bases and J gave up 4 bases, with 6 bases separating them. CDR3 in DNA: TGCGCCAGCAGCCAAGATCTATTCACTGAAGCTTTCTTT. As protein: CASSQDLFTEAFF.

CDR3: CASSSRGLVTGELFF. CDR3 coding DNA: TGTGCCAGCAGCAGCCGGGGACTAGTAACCGGGGAGCTGTTTTTT. This sequence joins TRBV21-1 and TRBJ2-2; TRBD2, the table's D call, lacks a check against the DNA. TRBV21-1 is labeled a pseudogene. This CDR3 contains 15 residues.

This sequence joins TRBV24-1 and TRBJ2-1; 10 nucleotides agree with TRBD1. Germline V gives CDR1 KGHDR, CDR2 SFDVKD. Trimming cost V 3 bases and J 6 bases; bases outside gene matches: 4. CDR3 length: 15 residues. CDR3 nucleotides: TGTGCCACCAGTGATCCCGGGACAGGGGCCAATGAGCAGTTCTTC. It yields the protein CATSDPGTGANEQFF.

V usage is TRBV10-2 and J usage is TRBJ2-5, with TRBD1 identical over 7 bases. V was pared by 3 bases and J by 1 base, with 2 bases of the junction left unmatched. Germline V CDR1 and CDR2: WSHSY, SAAADI. CDR3 length: 14 residues. The chain's CDR3 is CASSEGTAQETQYF. The CDR3 DNA reads TGCGCCAGCAGTGAAGGGACAGCCCAAGAGACCCAGTACTTC.

The V call is TRBV20-1, the J call TRBJ1-5; D possibly corresponds to TRBD1 (6 bases). This CDR3 is built from 15 residues. The germline gives CDR1 DFQATT, CDR2 SNEGSKA (reference sequence). Trimming left V 3 bases short and J 8 bases short, with 20 bases between. Written as DNA, the CDR3 is TGCAGTGCTAGTCCTAGTGGGGGGGCTCGGGAGCCCCAGCATTTT. As protein: CSASPSGGAREPQHF.

The rearrangement uses TRBV5-1 and TRBJ1-5, with a tentative D call TRBD1 (5 bases). Trimming shortened V by 0 bases and J by 2 bases, and 9 bases separated the two germline ends. CDR3 length: 15 amino acids. Germline V CDR1 and CDR2: SGHRS, YFSETQ. This chain's CDR3 is CASSLAGEGNQPQHF. The CDR3 DNA is TGCGCCAGCAGCTTGGCGGGGGAAGGCAATCAGCCCCAGCATTTT.

This clone appeared a single time. The V call is TRBV2, the J call TRBJ2-7; 9 bases are shared with TRBD1. J gave up 3 bases and V 5 bases, and 5 bases lay outside the gene matches. This CDR3 region has 14 residues. CDR1 and CDR2 (germline): SNHLY, FYNNEI. Written as DNA, the CDR3 is TGTGCCAGCAGTCCAACAGGGGGCCTCTACGAGCAGTACTTC. The encoded protein is CASSPTGGLYEQYF.

The chain recombines TRBV13 with TRBJ2-5, with a tentative D call TRBD2 (7 bases). Germline V lookup: CDR1 PRHDT, CDR2 FYEKMQ (reference sequence). V lost 6 bases to trimming and J lost 4 bases, with 12 bases between them. This CDR3 spans 13 amino acids. The CDR3: CASREGGGETQYF. For the CDR3, the DNA is TGTGCCAGCAGGGAGGGAGGGGGAGAGACCCAGTACTTC.

The CDR3 coding sequence is TGTGCCAGCAGTCAACTAGCGGGACCCCAACCTTCCTACGAGCAGTACTTC. Translation: CASSQLAGPQPSYEQYF. The V call is TRBV27, the J call TRBJ2-7; 10 bases fit TRBD2. This CDR3 region has 17 residues. V was clipped by 5 bases and J by 1 base; unmatched bases: 11. Germline CDR1 is MNHEY and CDR2 is SMNVEV (reference sequence).

V is TRBV13 and J is TRBJ2-7; 8 nucleotides align to TRBD2. CDR3 length equals 14 residues. Trimming took 1 base from V and 2 from J; bases not matched to a gene: 1. Looked up from germline, CDR1 is PRHDT and CDR2 is FYEKMQ (reference sequence). In DNA, the CDR3 is TGTGCCAGCAGCTTAGCGGGAGGGACCTACGAGCAGTACTTC. Its translation is CASSLAGGTYEQYF.

This clone has only one observation. The chain joins TRBV5-1 to TRBJ1-2, with TRBD1 as a possible D gene (5 bases). The CDR3 totals 12 residues. Germline loops: CDR1 SGHRS, CDR2 YFSETQ. With 0 bases removed from V and 9 bases from J, the gap between germline ends came to 9 bases. DNA of the CDR3: TGCGCCAGCAGCTTGGACAGGCGCAGCTACACCTTC. The encoded protein is CASSLDRRSYTF.

On this clone itself: Other DNA sequences of this sample code for an identical CDR3. V gene TRBV29-1 combines with J gene TRBJ1-5, with D maybe TRBD1 (6 bases). Germline V gives CDR1 SQVTM, CDR2 ANQGSEA. Trimming cost V 0 bases and J 0 bases, with 6 bases left between them. The CDR3 covers 14 residues. CDR3 DNA: TGCAGCGTTGAAGACAGGGGTAGCAATCAGCCCCAGCATTTT. Its protein is CSVEDRGSNQPQHF.

The CDR3 sequence is CATSDPGQGWTGELFF. The CDR3 DNA reads as TGTGCCACCAGTGATCCGGGACAGGGTTGGACCGGGGAGCTGTTTTTT. The rearrangement joins TRBV24-1 to TRBJ2-2; TRBD1 aligns across 9 bases. The germline V gene has CDR1 KGHDR and CDR2 SFDVKD. Unmatched junction bases numbered 6, after V lost 3 bases and J lost 5 bases. The CDR3 is 16 residues long.

This chain links TRBV11-2 with TRBJ2-5; TRBD2 agrees at 16 bases. Germline V gene data show CDR1 as SGHAT and CDR2 as FQNNGV. This CDR3 spans 16 amino acids. V gave up 3 bases and J gave up 7 bases; unmatched junction bases: 5. The chain's CDR3 is CASSFGTSGRAGTQYF. The CDR3 region has the DNA TGTGCCAGCAGCTTCGGGACTAGCGGGAGGGCAGGGACCCAGTACTTC.

This clone has just one count. The rearrangement links TRBV5-1 to TRBJ2-5; D might be TRBD1 (5 bases). CDR1 SGHRS and CDR2 YFSETQ come from the germline V gene. This CDR3 spans 12 amino acids. The ends were cut back, 0 bases at V and 9 bases at J, with 9 bases in the middle. DNA of the CDR3: TGCGCCAGCAGCTTGGCCCTAGGGGCCCAGTACTTC. Protein: CASSLALGAQYF.

This chain uses TRBV7-9 with TRBJ2-2; unclear D gene. Trimming removed 2 bases at V and 0 bases at J, with 4 bases between. CDR1 and CDR2 from the germline V gene are SEHNR and FQNEAQ (reference sequence). This CDR3 contains 14 residues. The CDR3 loop reads CASSLPSNTGELFF. The CDR3, as DNA: TGTGCCAGCAGCTTACCCTCGAACACCGGGGAGCTGTTTTTT.

The chain uses TRBV7-8 and TRBJ1-2; D ambiguous. CDR3 length: 16 amino acids. Deletions cut 3 bases from V and 6 bases from J, with 20 bases between. Germline lookup yields CDR1 SGHVS and CDR2 FQNEAQ. The CDR3 bases are TGTGCCAGCAGCTTCCTTAACCCCAAAACAGAAGATGGCTACACCTTC. Translating it yields CASSFLNPKTEDGYTF.

This chain connects TRBV11-3 to TRBJ2-3; D ambiguous. CDR1 is SGHNT and CDR2 is YENEEA in the germline V gene. V lost 0 bases and J lost 0, with 4 bases in between. The CDR3 has 14 amino acids. This CDR3 is CASSLDLSTDTQYF. The CDR3 DNA reads TGTGCCAGCAGCTTAGATCTGAGCACAGATACGCAGTATTTT. Complete variable domain (other parts from reference TRBV11-3 and TRBJ2-3): EAGVVQSPRYKIIEKKQPVAFWCNPISGHNTLYWYLQNLGQGPELLIRYENEEAVDDSQLPKDRFSAERLKGVDSTLKIQPAELGDSAVYLCASSLDLSTDTQYFGPGTRLTVL.

The V gene is TRBV2, the J gene TRBJ2-1; the D is unclear. The germline CDR1 and CDR2 sequences are SNHLY and FYNNEI. CDR3 length equals 11 residues. Trimming shortened V by 3 bases and J by 7 bases, and 4 bases separated the two germline ends. CDR3 DNA sequence: TGTGCCAGCAGTGACAAAAATGAGCAGTTCTTC. This gives the protein CASSDKNEQFF.

The chain recombines TRBV19 with TRBJ2-2; D is possibly TRBD2 (5 bases). The CDR3 consists of 12 residues. Between the trimmed V and J ends, which lost 6 bases and 6 bases, there was a span of 8 bases. Germline CDR1 and CDR2: LNHDA and SQIVND (reference sequence). The CDR3 nucleotides read TGTGCCAGTAGCCGGGGATCCGGGGAGCTGTTTTTT. It codes for CASSRGSGELFF.